Sequencing of this TCR beta chain was carried out in a study of STAT3 mutations in large granular lymphocyte leukemia. In regard to this clone: Its antigen remains unknown.

Libraries were prepared by immunoSEQ multiplex PCR; TCRdb keeps only in-frame clonotypes and omits some of them. The table lists approximately 5,700 clones, roughly 73% of them singletons. Study-wide results and caveats: At least one immunodominant TCR beta clonotype appeared in every T-cell large granular lymphocyte leukemia patient. In some patients, a small highly pathogenic clone possibly went undetected. Sampling intervals varied between patients and samples. Samples missed the first appearance of the clone.

The CDR3 spans 17 residues. The germline CDR1 and CDR2 sequences are SGHRS and YFSETQ. Losses at the gene ends were 4 bases for V and 5 bases for J; bases not matched to a gene: 8. The V gene is TRBV5-1, the J gene TRBJ2-1, with 14 bases identical to TRBD2. Sequences were obtained from peripheral blood mononuclear cells. The TCR originated in a man between 35 and 55 years old with T-cell large granular lymphocyte leukemia. Some clones in this sample may be carry-over from other donors' samples. In nucleotides, the CDR3 is TGCGCCAGCAGCGAAACGGGACTAGCGGGAGATGACAATGAGCAGTTCTTC. Translating it yields CASSETGLAGDDNEQFF.